This T cell receptor (beta chain) stems from a study of molecular identifiers for immune sequencing clone quantification. In the study overall: Split five ways in replicates, RNA from around 20,000 or 99,000 naive CD8 cells had four portions sequenced. Findings and caveats of the study: In cases of identical TCR molecules sharing a barcode, highly expanded clone sizes could be underestimated.

Preparation of naive CD8 libraries involved 20,000 to 1,000,000 sorted cells and 10%, 30% or 50% RNA. Turning to this clonotype: Its antigen is not known.

MiXCR was run by TCRdb on the PCR reads, yielding one entry per CDR3 protein. Of some 100,000 distinct CDR3 sequences listed, 15% to 20% are singletons. CDR1 and CDR2 (germline): LGHNA, YSLEER. There are 17 residues in the CDR3. Trimming shortened V by 0 bases and J by 0 bases, and 12 bases separated the two germline ends. Sequenced sample: naive CD8+ T cells from blood, with Jurkat cell RNA spiked in. Subset defined: FACS-sorted CD8+CD4-CCR7+CD45RA+ naive T cells. The J gene is TRBJ2-1, the V gene TRBV4-3, with D perhaps matching TRBD2 (5 bases). This clonotype was sampled from a human donor in good health. Some libraries in this study had Jurkat cell RNA spiked in. The CDR3 region has the DNA TGCGCCAGCAGCCAAGAGGGCCCCCGGGGCTCCTACAATGAGCAGTTCTTC. It translates to CASSQEGPRGSYNEQFF.